Sequencing of this T cell receptor beta chain was carried out in a study of shared clonotypes between healthy human individuals. Study-wide context: Used for every donor were three CD4 naive, three CD4 memory, two CD8 naive and one CD8 memory plate.

As for this clone: As yet, its antigen is unknown.

Germline loops: CDR1 SGHDT, CDR2 YYEEEE. Trimming removed 4 bases at V and 7 bases at J, with 19 bases between. This CDR3 has 15 amino acids. The study's findings and limits: Clonotypes shared by all four donors outscored non-shared clonotypes in generation probability. Sequencing of the sorted subsets was shown by rarefaction to be incomplete despite large depth.

Study donors comprised healthy, HIV-negative adults devoid of recent acute infection or vaccination. Repertoires were generated with immunoSEQ multiplex PCR, while TCRdb's copy carries only in-frame clones and drops some. The sample holds 2 million to 2.5 million clones, around 95% seen once. The chain combines TRBV5-6 with TRBJ2-3; tentatively, D is TRBD2 (5 bases). Sample: naive CD4+ T cells sorted from blood. Noted subset: CD45RA+ positively selected. The sequence was obtained from a man aged 18 to 29 in good health. In DNA form, the CDR3 reads TGTGCCAGCAGCGAAAGCGGCAGCCCCCGGAATACGCAGTATTTT. Translating it yields CASSESGSPRNTQYF.